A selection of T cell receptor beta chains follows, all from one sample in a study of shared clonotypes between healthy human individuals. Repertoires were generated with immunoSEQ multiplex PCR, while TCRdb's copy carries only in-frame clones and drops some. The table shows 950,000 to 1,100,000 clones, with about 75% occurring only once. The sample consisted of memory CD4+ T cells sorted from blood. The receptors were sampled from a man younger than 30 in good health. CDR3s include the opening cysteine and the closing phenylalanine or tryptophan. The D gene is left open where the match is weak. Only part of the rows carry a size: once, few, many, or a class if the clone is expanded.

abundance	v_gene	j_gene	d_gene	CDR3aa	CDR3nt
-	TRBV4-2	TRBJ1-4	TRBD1	CASSQRLTGADHNEKLFF	TGTGCCAGCAGCCAGCGACTGACAGGGGCGGACCATAATGAAAAACTGTTTTTT
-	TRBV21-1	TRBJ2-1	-	CASRFHSPFNEQFF	TGTGCCAGCAGGTTTCACAGCCCATTCAATGAGCAGTTCTTC
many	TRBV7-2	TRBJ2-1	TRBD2	CASSLGGGTSGWRQFF	TGTGCCAGCAGCTTAGGGGGCGGGACTAGCGGCTGGAGACAGTTCTTC
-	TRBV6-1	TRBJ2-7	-	CASMRVLDEQYF	TGTGCCAGCATGAGAGTCCTCGACGAGCAGTACTTC
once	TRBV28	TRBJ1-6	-	CASSLTLQVASPLHF	TGTGCCAGCAGTTTAACCCTCCAGGTAGCTTCACCCCTCCACTTT
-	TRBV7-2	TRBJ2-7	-	CASSLSDLTSYEQYF	TGTGCCAGCAGCTTAAGTGATCTAACCTCCTACGAGCAGTACTTC
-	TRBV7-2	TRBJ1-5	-	CASSPDTSNQPQHF	TGTGCCAGCAGCCCAGACACAAGCAATCAGCCCCAGCATTTT
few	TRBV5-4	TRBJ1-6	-	CASSSRGDRYGSPLHF	TGTGCCAGCAGCTCAAGGGGGGATCGGTATGGTTCACCCCTCCACTTT
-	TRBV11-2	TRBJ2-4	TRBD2	CASSLTDSLTSGRAIQYF	TGTGCCAGCAGCTTAACCGACTCCCTTACTAGCGGGAGGGCTATTCAGTACTTC
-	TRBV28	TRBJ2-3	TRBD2	CASGRLAGIPSTDTQYF	TGTGCCAGCGGAAGACTAGCGGGGATCCCTAGCACAGATACGCAGTATTTT
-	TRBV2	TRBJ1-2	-	CASSDRVGYTF	TGTGCCAGCAGTGACAGGGTCGGCTACACCTTC
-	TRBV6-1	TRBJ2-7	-	CASSRMGGNYEQYF	TGTGCCAGCAGTAGAATGGGCGGAAACTACGAGCAGTACTTC
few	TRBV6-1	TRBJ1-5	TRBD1	CASSAGGSGQPQHF	TGTGCCAGCAGTGCAGGGGGGAGTGGTCAGCCCCAGCATTTT
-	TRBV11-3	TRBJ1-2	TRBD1	CASSLKGTGGDYGYTF	TGTGCCAGCAGCTTAAAGGGGACAGGGGGCGACTATGGCTACACCTTC
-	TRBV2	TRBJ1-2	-	CASGQGSLYGYTF	TGTGCCAGCGGCCAGGGAAGCCTCTATGGCTACACCTTC
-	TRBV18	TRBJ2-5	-	CASSPLKGALMAQYF	TGTGCCAGCTCACCATTGAAAGGAGCTCTGATGGCCCAGTACTTC
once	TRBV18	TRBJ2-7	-	CASSPQGSYYEQYF	TGTGCCAGCTCACCCCAGGGGTCGTACTACGAGCAGTACTTC
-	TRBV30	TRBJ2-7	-	CAWSFAVSTYEQYF	TGTGCCTGGAGTTTTGCCGTCTCGACCTACGAGCAGTACTTC
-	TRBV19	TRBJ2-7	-	CASSLGRGPSYEQYF	TGTGCCAGTAGTCTGGGCAGGGGTCCCTCCTACGAGCAGTACTTC
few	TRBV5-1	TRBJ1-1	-	CASSLEGGTEAFF	TGCGCCAGCAGCTTGGAGGGCGGCACTGAAGCTTTCTTT
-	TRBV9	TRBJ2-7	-	CASSARTDSYEQYF	TGTGCCAGCAGCGCCCGGACCGATTCCTACGAGCAGTACTTC
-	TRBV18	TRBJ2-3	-	CASSTGMGATDTQYF	TGTGCCAGCTCTACCGGGATGGGGGCGACAGATACGCAGTATTTT
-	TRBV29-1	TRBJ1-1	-	CSVTNGGATRAFF	TGCAGCGTCACAAACGGGGGCGCGACTCGAGCTTTCTTT
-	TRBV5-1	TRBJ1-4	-	CASSLGAGDEKLFF	TGCGCCAGCAGCTTGGGGGCAGGGGACGAAAAACTGTTTTTT
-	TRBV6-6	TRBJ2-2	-	CASSPGTTNTGELFF	TGTGCCAGCAGTCCCGGGACGACGAACACCGGGGAGCTGTTTTTT
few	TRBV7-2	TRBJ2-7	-	CASSTPPQAVNEQYF	TGTGCCAGCAGCACCCCTCCCCAGGCGGTCAACGAGCAGTACTTC
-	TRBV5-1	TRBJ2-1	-	CASSSLSSNNEQFF	TGCGCCAGCAGCTCCCTTTCCTCGAACAATGAGCAGTTCTTC
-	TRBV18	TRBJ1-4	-	CASSPPGIVEEKLFF	TGTGCCAGCTCACCACCGGGGATAGTAGAGGAAAAACTGTTTTTT
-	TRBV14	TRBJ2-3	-	CASSQSGARDTQYF	TGTGCCAGCAGCCAATCAGGGGCGAGAGATACGCAGTATTTT
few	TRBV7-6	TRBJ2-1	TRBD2	CASSFAGGFNEQFF	TGTGCCAGCAGCTTCGCGGGAGGATTCAATGAGCAGTTCTTC
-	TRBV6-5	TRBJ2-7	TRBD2	CASGGGFSYEQYF	TGTGCCAGCGGGGGGGGGTTCTCCTACGAGCAGTACTTC
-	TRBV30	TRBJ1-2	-	CAWSYGDLLGDYGYTF	TGTGCCTGGAGTTATGGGGACCTCCTTGGAGACTATGGCTACACCTTC
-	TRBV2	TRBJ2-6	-	CASTGPGANVLTF	TGTGCCAGCACCGGCCCTGGGGCCAACGTCCTGACTTTC
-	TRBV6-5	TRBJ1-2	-	CASSYSFSYGYTF	TGTGCCAGCAGTTACTCGTTCTCCTATGGCTACACCTTC
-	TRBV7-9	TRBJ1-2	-	CASSYTGGYTF	TGTGCCAGCAGCTACACCGGTGGCTACACCTTC